This is a list of T cell receptor beta chains from one sample in a study of blood T cells in healthy people across ages. Each CDR3 protein is one row after TCRdb ran MiXCR on the 5' RACE reads. The sample lists 1.5 million to 2 million distinct CDR3 sequences, about 32% occurring once. Specimen: blood. The receptors shown here come from a woman younger than 45 in good health. The CDR3 runs from the conserved cysteine through the conserved F or W. D genes are given only for firm matches. Expanded clones are given a class, and other clones once, few, many or no size at all.

13 TRBJ2-5 - TRBV6-1 few CASTIQYQETQYF TGTGCCAGCACTATACAGTACCAAGAGACCCAGTACTTC
17 TRBJ1-3 - TRBV7-9 few CASSFSVPGSSGNTIYF TGTGCCAGCAGCTTTTCGGTTCCGGGGAGCTCTGGAAACACCATATATTTT
14 TRBJ2-7 - TRBV9 - CASSVDDPPYEQYF TGTGCCAGCAGCGTAGATGACCCTCCCTACGAGCAGTACTTC
16 TRBJ2-7 TRBD2 TRBV4-1 - CASSPLTSGRPYEQYF TGCGCCAGCAGCCCCCTCACTAGCGGTCGACCCTACGAGCAGTACTTC
16 TRBJ1-5 - TRBV6-6 - CASSYGQPYRNQPQHF TGTGCCAGCAGTTATGGACAGCCCTACCGCAATCAGCCCCAGCATTTT
15 TRBJ1-2 TRBD1 TRBV2 - CASSETAGTGEGYTF TGTGCCAGCAGTGAAACGGCCGGGACAGGGGAGGGCTACACCTTC
13 TRBJ1-2 - TRBV13 few CASTDGSPEGYTF TGTGCCAGCACCGACGGGTCTCCTGAAGGCTACACCTTC
17 TRBJ2-7 TRBD2 TRBV27 few CASSLRLAGDKSYEQYF TGTGCCAGCAGTTTAAGATTAGCGGGAGATAAGTCCTACGAGCAGTACTTC
14 TRBJ2-7 - TRBV20-1 many CSARPAGAGNEQYF TGCAGTGCTAGACCTGCGGGGGCAGGGAACGAGCAGTACTTC
12 TRBJ2-1 - TRBV2 - CASSAHGNEQFF TGTGCCAGCAGTGCCCACGGGAATGAGCAGTTCTTC
13 TRBJ2-7 - TRBV7-8 - CASSSALSYEQYF TGTGCCAGCAGCTCGGCTCTTTCCTACGAGCAGTACTTC
13 TRBJ2-7 TRBD2 TRBV29-1 many CSVQGTSGYEQYF TGCAGCGTCCAGGGGACTAGCGGCTACGAGCAGTACTTC
14 TRBJ1-1 TRBD1 TRBV6-1 few CASRNRGRITEAFF TGTGCCAGCAGAAATAGGGGGCGGATCACTGAAGCTTTCTTT
16 TRBJ2-5 TRBD2 TRBV28 - CASSLTQPSGIETQYF TGTGCCAGCAGTTTAACCCAGCCTAGCGGAATAGAGACCCAGTACTTC
16 TRBJ2-3 - TRBV6-5 - CASSYSGPQFTDTQYF TGTGCCAGCAGTTACTCAGGACCACAATTCACAGATACGCAGTATTTT
12 TRBJ2-1 - TRBV28 few CAGSGTYNEQFF TGTGCCGGTTCCGGGACGTACAATGAGCAGTTCTTC
14 TRBJ2-7 - TRBV10-3 - CAIARDGPSYEQYF TGTGCCATCGCTCGGGACGGCCCATCCTACGAGCAGTACTTC
16 TRBJ1-4 - TRBV30 few CAWPDKSKNPNEKLFF TGCGCCTGGCCCGACAAATCCAAAAACCCGAATGAAAAACTGTTTTTT
11 TRBJ2-7 - TRBV20-1 - CSAENRDEQHF TGCAGTGCCGAGAACAGGGACGAGCAGCACTTC
16 TRBJ2-5 TRBD1 TRBV7-9 few CASSKSGTGTLETQYF TGTGCCAGCAGCAAGTCCGGGACAGGGACCTTGGAGACCCAGTACTTC
16 TRBJ1-1 TRBD1 TRBV5-1 - CASSFRTGGVAYEAFF TGCGCCAGCAGCTTCCGGACAGGGGGAGTAGCGTATGAAGCTTTCTTT
17 TRBJ2-1 TRBD2 TRBV7-2 - CASSLVRRTSGYNEQFF TGTGCCAGCAGCTTAGTCAGAAGGACTAGCGGATACAATGAGCAGTTCTTC
14 TRBJ2-7 - TRBV9 - CASSVGGLSHEQYF TGTGCCAGCAGCGTAGGGGGCCTCTCTCACGAGCAGTACTTC
17 TRBJ2-6 - TRBV6-6 - CASSYLKGVAGANVLTF TGTGCCAGCAGTTACCTAAAGGGGGTGGCTGGGGCCAACGTCCTGACTTTC
14 TRBJ1-1 - TRBV6-6 - CAITENFMNTEAFF TGTGCCATCACTGAGAATTTCATGAACACTGAAGCTTTCTTT
15 TRBJ2-1 TRBD2 TRBV20-1 many CSARSLAGDYNEQFF TGCAGTGCTAGGTCACTAGCGGGGGACTACAATGAGCAGTTCTTC
17 TRBJ2-1 - TRBV24-1 - CATSDRVGYADYNEQFF TGTGCCACCAGCGATCGGGTGGGCTACGCGGATTACAATGAGCAGTTCTTC
15 TRBJ2-1 TRBD1 TRBV15 - CATSRPGQGYNEQFF TGTGCCACCAGCAGGCCGGGACAGGGCTACAATGAGCAGTTCTTC
13 TRBJ1-2 - TRBV12-3/TRBV12-4 - CASTLTGAYGYTF TGTGCCAGCACCCTGACGGGGGCCTATGGCTACACCTTC
12 TRBJ2-1 - TRBV5-1 few CASSTGGSAQFF TGCGCCAGCAGCACTGGCGGTTCCGCGCAGTTCTTC
12 TRBJ1-2 - TRBV7-9 once CASTPPVSGYTF TGTGCCAGCACCCCGCCGGTTTCTGGCTACACCTTC
15 TRBJ2-5 - TRBV7-8 - CTSSSSGGGGETQYF TGTACCAGCAGCTCAAGCGGAGGAGGTGGGGAGACCCAGTACTTC
14 TRBJ2-1 TRBD2 TRBV2 - CASSLAGGPIEQFF TGTGCCAGCAGTCTAGCGGGAGGGCCTATTGAGCAGTTCTTC
16 TRBJ2-1 TRBD2 TRBV27 - CASSLYGRGDYNEQFF TGTGCCAGCAGTTTATATGGTCGGGGGGACTACAATGAGCAGTTCTTC
16 TRBJ2-1 - TRBV11-2 few CASSLDLAGSYNEQFF TGTGCCAGCAGCTTAGATCTGGCGGGCTCCTACAATGAGCAGTTCTTC
16 TRBJ1-4 - TRBV4-2 few CASSQGRAGSNEKLFF TGTGCCAGCAGCCAAGGCCGGGCAGGTTCTAATGAAAAACTGTTTTTT
15 TRBJ2-3 TRBD2 TRBV20-1 - CSAREAGVRTDTQYF TGCAGTGCTAGAGAAGCGGGGGTTCGCACAGATACGCAGTATTTT
15 TRBJ2-1 - TRBV25-1 - CASSVTGGRDNEQFF TGTGCCAGCAGCGTTACCGGGGGCCGCGACAATGAGCAGTTCTTC
15 TRBJ2-3 - TRBV5-5 - CASRAGPFLTDTQYF TGTGCCAGCAGGGCAGGGCCCTTTTTAACAGATACGCAGTATTTT
13 TRBJ2-3 - TRBV7-6 few CASSLPSMDTQYF TGTGCCAGCAGCCTCCCTTCAATGGATACGCAGTATTTT
13 TRBJ1-1 - TRBV29-1 few CSSSTAMNTEAFF TGCAGCAGCTCGACAGCCATGAACACTGAAGCTTTCTTT
18 TRBJ2-6 - TRBV4-2 - CASSQAITEYSGANVLTF TGTGCCAGCAGCCAAGCGATAACGGAGTACTCTGGGGCCAACGTCCTGACTTTC
16 TRBJ2-5 TRBD1 TRBV5-1 few CASSSTGFDVEETQYF TGCGCCAGCAGCTCGACAGGGTTTGATGTAGAAGAGACCCAGTACTTC
16 TRBJ2-1 - TRBV30 - CAWSVSIGGSYNEQFF TGTGCCTGGAGTGTCAGTATCGGGGGTTCCTACAATGAGCAGTTCTTC
14 TRBJ2-3 TRBD1 TRBV2 - CACSGQGAEDTQYF TGTGCCTGCTCCGGGCAGGGGGCAGAAGATACGCAGTATTTT
14 TRBJ1-4 - TRBV28 - CASSFQGTREKLFF TGTGCCAGCAGTTTCCAGGGTACACGGGAAAAACTGTTTTTT
15 TRBJ2-7 - TRBV27 - CARPKARRRIGEQYF TGTGCCAGGCCTAAGGCACGCAGGAGAATAGGGGAGCAGTACTTC
17 TRBJ1-5 - TRBV24-1 - CAASENPPRRSNQPQHF TGTGCCGCCAGTGAAAACCCTCCCCGTCGGAGCAATCAGCCCCAGCATTTT
15 TRBJ1-5 - TRBV20-1 - CSARVTGSISQPQHF TGCAGTGCTAGAGTTACAGGGTCGATCAGTCAGCCCCAGCATTTT
14 TRBJ1-5 - TRBV15 - CATSRDLVGQPQHF TGTGCCACCAGCAGAGATCTTGTAGGACAGCCCCAGCATTTT